The 21 T cell receptor beta chains reported below all come from one sample, sequenced in a study of cytomegalovirus exposure and HLA in healthy donors. Both 60 Vbeta primers and 13 Jbeta primers went into the PCR. Sequencing was performed with immunoSEQ multiplex PCR; in TCRdb, only in-frame clones are kept and a portion is missing. The sample contains around 200,000 clones, over 65% of which appear only once. Sequences were obtained from PBMCs. These receptors all stem from a woman between 50 and 59 years old in good health and CMV-seropositive.

The chain is built from TRBV10-1 and TRBJ2-3, with a weak D call TRBD2 (6 bases). V was clipped by 4 bases and J by 1 base, with 6 bases between them. The CDR3 is 13 amino acids. Germline V gene lookup returns CDR1 WNHNN and CDR2 SYGVQD (reference sequence). CDR3 in amino acids: CASSGGGTDTQYF. The CDR3 DNA is TGCGCCAGCAGTGGGGGGGGCACAGATACGCAGTATTTT.

The rearrangement joins TRBV18 to TRBJ1-5, with TRBD1 matching over 9 bases. Germline V gene sequence: CDR1 KGHSH, CDR2 LQKENI. CDR3 length: 14 residues. Trimming removed 5 bases from V and 5 bases from J; junction bases left unmatched: 4. The CDR3 sequence: CASSGRDRDQPQHF. The CDR3 DNA follows: TGTGCCAGCTCAGGCCGGGACAGGGATCAGCCCCAGCATTTT.

The chain uses TRBV5-1 and TRBJ2-5, with 10 bases identical to TRBD2. V lost 5 bases, J lost 4 bases, and 11 bases stayed unmatched. Germline-derived CDR1 and CDR2 are SGHRS and YFSETQ. The CDR3 is 16 residues long. This chain's CDR3 is CASSPSSGGAVETQYF. CDR3 in DNA: TGCGCCAGCAGTCCGTCAAGCGGGGGGGCGGTAGAGACCCAGTACTTC.

This clone occurred once. V is TRBV27 and J is TRBJ2-7, with 7 bases that match TRBD2. With 8 bases clipped from V and 0 bases from J, the junction kept 7 bases outside the gene matches. Germline-derived CDR1 and CDR2 are MNHEY and SMNVEV (reference sequence). This CDR3 has 14 amino acids. The CDR3 here is CASGGGLSSYEQYF. Here the CDR3 DNA reads TGTGCCAGCGGGGGGGGGTTGAGCTCCTACGAGCAGTACTTC.

V usage is TRBV5-8 and J usage is TRBJ1-5; maybe TRBD1 (5 bases). The germline V gene has CDR1 SGHTS and CDR2 YDEGEE. V was trimmed by 3 bases and J by 4 bases, leaving 8 bases between them. This CDR3 has 13 residues. The CDR3 DNA reads TGTGCCAGCAGCTGGGGGGGAAATCAGCCCCAGCATTTT. Its translation: CASSWGGNQPQHF.

This clone has just one count. This rearrangement joins TRBV6-5 to TRBJ2-2, with 8 nucleotides matching TRBD2. The J segment lost 0 bases and the V segment lost 7 bases, leaving 4 bases of the junction unmatched. The germline V gene has CDR1 MNHEY and CDR2 SVGAGI. The length of the CDR3 is 15 residues. The CDR3 DNA reads TGTGCCAGCACCGAACTAGCGGCGAACACCGGGGAGCTGTTTTTT. Encoded protein: CASTELAANTGELFF.

V usage is TRBV28 and J usage is TRBJ2-7; 9 bases align to TRBD1. CDR1 MDHEN and CDR2 SYDVKM come from the germline V gene. V shed 6 bases and J 7 bases; nucleotides not matched to a gene: 4. The CDR3 runs 12 residues. The CDR3, as DNA: TGTGCCAGCAGACAGGGGGCGGGAGAGCAGTACTTC. Residues: CASRQGAGEQYF.

The chain uses TRBV7-9 and TRBJ2-5; a possible D gene is TRBD2 (7 bases). Trimming shortened V by 6 bases and J by 5 bases, and 19 bases separated the two germline ends. The CDR3 extends over 15 amino acids. Germline lookup yields CDR1 SEHNR and CDR2 FQNEAQ (reference sequence). CDR3 residues: CASRLVGGASETQYF. CDR3 nucleotides: TGTGCCAGCAGGCTAGTGGGGGGGGCCTCGGAGACCCAGTACTTC. The full variable domain, with the rest looked up from reference TRBV7-9 and TRBJ2-5, is DTGVSQNPRHKITKRGQNVTFRCDPISEHNRLYWYRQTLGQGPEFLTYFQNEAQLEKSRLLSDRFSAERPKGSFSTLEIQRTEQGDSAMYLCASRLVGGASETQYFGPGTRLLVL.

The genes are TRBV6-1 and TRBJ2-5, with D possibly matching TRBD1 (6 bases). The CDR3 is 13 residues long. Germline CDR1 reads MNHNS; CDR2 reads SASEGT. Trimming removed 8 bases from V and 1 base from J, with 11 bases in between. CDR3 sequence: CASQSGAQETQYF. CDR3 bases: TGTGCCAGCCAGTCAGGGGCCCAAGAGACCCAGTACTTC.

As regards this clone: A far larger clone is just one base off, so this is likely a read error. The chain employs TRBV28 and TRBJ2-5; 10 nucleotides line up with TRBD2. This CDR3 region has 16 residues. Per the germline V gene, CDR1 is MDHEN and CDR2 is SYDVKM. The J segment lost 7 bases and the V segment lost 6 bases, leaving 14 bases of the junction unmatched. This chain's CDR3 is CASSPPSGGAPGTQYF. As DNA, the CDR3 is TGTGCCAGCAGCCCCCCAAGCGGGGGGGCCCCGGGGACCCAGTACTTC. Drawing the rest from reference TRBV28 and TRBJ2-5, the complete variable domain is DVKVTQSSRYLVKRTGEKVFLECVQDMDHENMFWYRQDPGLGLRLIYFSYDVKMKEKGDIPEGYSVSREKKERFSLILESASTNQTSMYLCASSPPSGGAPGTQYFGPGTRLLVL.

This clone was counted once. V is TRBV6-1 and J is TRBJ2-7, with D possibly matching TRBD2 (7 bases). Germline V gives CDR1 MNHNS, CDR2 SASEGT. V lost 2 bases to trimming and J lost 3 bases, with 23 bases between them. This CDR3 is built from 18 residues. The CDR3 reads CASSEWGAGDTTYYEQYF. The CDR3 DNA follows: TGTGCCAGCAGTGAATGGGGGGCGGGGGACACCACTTACTACGAGCAGTACTTC.

The chain employs TRBV7-2 and TRBJ2-2, with a tentative D call TRBD1 (5 bases). V was pared by 3 bases and J by 4 bases, with 9 bases between. CDR1 and CDR2 (germline): SGHTA, FQGNSA. This CDR3 contains 14 residues. For the CDR3, the DNA is TGTGCCAGCAGCTTTCAGGGTGGCACCGGGGAGCTGTTTTTT. Protein product: CASSFQGGTGELFF. The full variable domain, completed using reference TRBV7-2 and TRBJ2-2, is GAGVSQSPSNKVTEKGKDVELRCDPISGHTALYWYRQSLGQGLEFLIYFQGNSAPDKSGLPSDRFSAERTGGSVSTLTIQRTQQEDSAVYLCASSFQGGTGELFFGEGSRLTVL.

The rearrangement joins TRBV20-1 to TRBJ2-7, with D possibly being TRBD1 (5 bases). CDR1 is DFQATT and CDR2 is SNEGSKA in the germline V gene (reference sequence). Trimming left V 6 bases short and J 3 bases short, with 9 bases between. The CDR3 length is 11 residues. The CDR3 DNA reads as TGCAGTGCAAAAGGGGTCTACGAGCAGTACTTC. Translating gives CSAKGVYEQYF.

This clone occurred once. The V gene is TRBV5-6, the J gene TRBJ1-1; TRBD1 is a possible D gene (6 bases). Germline V gene lookup returns CDR1 SGHDT and CDR2 YYEEEE. The CDR3 has 15 amino acids. Trimming left V 5 bases short and J 7 bases short, with 21 bases between. The CDR3 here is CASSSDSLYLLEAFF. DNA for the CDR3: TGTGCCAGCAGTTCGGACAGTTTATACCTACTTGAAGCTTTCTTT. Together with reference TRBV5-6 and TRBJ1-1, the CDR3 gives the full variable domain: DAGVTQSPTHLIKTRGQQVTLRCSPKSGHDTVSWYQQALGQGPQFIFQYYEEEERQRGNFPDRFSGHQFPNYSSELNVNALLLGDSALYLCASSSDSLYLLEAFFGQGTRLTVV.

The chain links TRBV5-4 to TRBJ2-1; 11 bases are shared with TRBD2. The CDR3 has 15 amino acids. V lost 4 bases to trimming and J lost 5 bases; unmatched junction nucleotides: 5. Germline assignment: CDR1 SGHNT and CDR2 YYREEE (reference sequence). CDR3 DNA: TGTGCCAGCAGCATTAGCGGGGGGGCCGACAATGAGCAGTTCTTC. Translating gives CASSISGGADNEQFF.

This clone was seen a single time. This rearrangement joins TRBV14 to TRBJ2-5; TRBD2 matches at 8 bases. This CDR3 spans 17 amino acids. V was clipped by 4 bases and J by 0 bases; unmatched bases: 10. Germline CDR1 and CDR2: SGHDN and FVKESK. The CDR3 sequence: CASSPGVAGSYQETQYF. CDR3 DNA sequence: TGTGCCAGCAGCCCTGGGGTAGCGGGATCGTACCAAGAGACCCAGTACTTC.

This rearrangement joins TRBV4-1 to TRBJ1-5; D possibly corresponds to TRBD1 (5 bases). This CDR3 has 15 amino acids. CDR1 is MGHRA and CDR2 is YSYEKL in the germline V gene. The germline V and J ends were trimmed by 0 bases and 7 bases, with 13 bases remaining between them. The CDR3 DNA reads as TGCGCCAGCAGCCAAGATGGGGCGGGGCGGCAGCCCCAGCATTTT. Its protein product is CASSQDGAGRQPQHF.

The chain is built from TRBV7-8 and TRBJ2-7; D perhaps matches TRBD1 (5 bases). Per germline, CDR1 SGHVS and CDR2 FQNEAQ. Trimming pared 5 bases from V and 1 base from J, leaving 12 bases between. This CDR3 spans 14 amino acids. The CDR3 DNA is TGTGCCAGCAGCCCGCAGGGTGCTTCCTACGAGCAGTACTTC. Translating gives CASSPQGASYEQYF.

The rearrangement links TRBV11-2 to TRBJ1-2, with D perhaps matching TRBD1 (6 bases). The length of the CDR3 is 13 residues. V was clipped by 5 bases and J by 5 bases, with 12 bases between them. CDR1 and CDR2 from the germline V gene are SGHAT and FQNNGV. The CDR3 is CASSPRTEYGYTF. The CDR3 DNA is TGTGCCAGCAGCCCTAGGACAGAATATGGCTACACCTTC.

The chain uses TRBV7-6 and TRBJ1-3; the D gene is possibly TRBD1 (6 bases). The CDR3 has 17 amino acids. With 0 bases removed from V and 7 bases from J, the gap between germline ends came to 19 bases. CDR1 SGHVS and CDR2 FNYEAQ come from the germline V gene. This chain's CDR3 is CASSLAIQGGIGNTIYF. In nucleotides, the CDR3 is TGTGCCAGCAGCTTAGCAATACAGGGCGGAATCGGGAACACCATATATTTT.

This clone occurred once. The V and J genes are TRBV19 and TRBJ2-5; 9 bases agree with TRBD2. The DNA end is a closer match to TRBJ2-7, so the J assignment may be wrong. Germline-derived CDR1 and CDR2 are LNHDA and SQIVND (reference sequence). The CDR3 totals 17 residues. In DNA form, the CDR3 reads TGTGCCAGTAGTATAGATCTTGGGCTAGCGGGGACCTACGAGCAGTACTTC. Translating it yields CASSIDLGLAGTYEQYF.